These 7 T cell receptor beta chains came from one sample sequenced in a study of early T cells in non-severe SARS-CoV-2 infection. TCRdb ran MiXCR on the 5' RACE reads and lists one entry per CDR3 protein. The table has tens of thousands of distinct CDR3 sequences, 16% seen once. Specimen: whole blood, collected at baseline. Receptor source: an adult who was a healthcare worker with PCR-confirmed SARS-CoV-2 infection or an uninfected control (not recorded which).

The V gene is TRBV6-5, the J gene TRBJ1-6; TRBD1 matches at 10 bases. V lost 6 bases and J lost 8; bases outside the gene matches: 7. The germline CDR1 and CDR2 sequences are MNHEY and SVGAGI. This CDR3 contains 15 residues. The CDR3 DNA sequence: TGTGCCAGCAGCTTACAGGGGACAGGGGATTCACCCCTCCACTTT. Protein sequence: CASSLQGTGDSPLHF.

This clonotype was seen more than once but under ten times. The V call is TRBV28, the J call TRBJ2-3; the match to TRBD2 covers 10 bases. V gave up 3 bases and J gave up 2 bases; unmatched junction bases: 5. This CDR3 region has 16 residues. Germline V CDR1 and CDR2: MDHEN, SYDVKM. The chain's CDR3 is CASSFASGSPTDTQYF. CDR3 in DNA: TGTGCCAGCAGTTTCGCTAGCGGGAGCCCCACAGATACGCAGTATTTT.

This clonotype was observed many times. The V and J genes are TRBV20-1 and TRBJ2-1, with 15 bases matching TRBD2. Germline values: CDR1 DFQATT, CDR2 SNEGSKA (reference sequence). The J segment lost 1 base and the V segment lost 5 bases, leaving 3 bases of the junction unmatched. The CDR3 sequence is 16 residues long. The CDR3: CSAVGLAGGSYNEQFF. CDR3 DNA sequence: TGCAGTGCTGTAGGACTAGCGGGAGGGTCCTACAATGAGCAGTTCTTC.

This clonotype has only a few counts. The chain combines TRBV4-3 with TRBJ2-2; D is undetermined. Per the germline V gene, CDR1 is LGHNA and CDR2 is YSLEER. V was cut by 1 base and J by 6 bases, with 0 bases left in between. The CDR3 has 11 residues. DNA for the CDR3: TGCGCCAGCAGCCAAGCCGGGGAGCTGTTTTTT. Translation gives CASSQAGELFF.

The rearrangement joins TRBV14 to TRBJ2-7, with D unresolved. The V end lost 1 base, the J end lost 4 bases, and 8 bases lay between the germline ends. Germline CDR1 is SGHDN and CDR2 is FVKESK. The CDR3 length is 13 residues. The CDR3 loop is CASSQVVGYEQYF. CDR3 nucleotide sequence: TGTGCCAGCAGCCAAGTGGTTGGATACGAGCAGTACTTC.

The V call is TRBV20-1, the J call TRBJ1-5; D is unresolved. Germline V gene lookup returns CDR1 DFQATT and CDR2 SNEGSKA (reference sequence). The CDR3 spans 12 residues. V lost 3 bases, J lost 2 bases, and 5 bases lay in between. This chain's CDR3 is CSASTGNQPQHF. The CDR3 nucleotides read TGCAGTGCTAGTACGGGCAATCAGCCCCAGCATTTT.

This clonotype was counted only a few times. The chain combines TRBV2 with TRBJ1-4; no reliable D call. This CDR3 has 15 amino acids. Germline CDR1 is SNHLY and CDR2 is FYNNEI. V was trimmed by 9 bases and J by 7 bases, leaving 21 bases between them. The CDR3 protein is CASSTPGREAEKLFF. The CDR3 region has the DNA TGTGCCAGTTCCACCCCCGGACGGGAAGCTGAAAAACTGTTTTTT.